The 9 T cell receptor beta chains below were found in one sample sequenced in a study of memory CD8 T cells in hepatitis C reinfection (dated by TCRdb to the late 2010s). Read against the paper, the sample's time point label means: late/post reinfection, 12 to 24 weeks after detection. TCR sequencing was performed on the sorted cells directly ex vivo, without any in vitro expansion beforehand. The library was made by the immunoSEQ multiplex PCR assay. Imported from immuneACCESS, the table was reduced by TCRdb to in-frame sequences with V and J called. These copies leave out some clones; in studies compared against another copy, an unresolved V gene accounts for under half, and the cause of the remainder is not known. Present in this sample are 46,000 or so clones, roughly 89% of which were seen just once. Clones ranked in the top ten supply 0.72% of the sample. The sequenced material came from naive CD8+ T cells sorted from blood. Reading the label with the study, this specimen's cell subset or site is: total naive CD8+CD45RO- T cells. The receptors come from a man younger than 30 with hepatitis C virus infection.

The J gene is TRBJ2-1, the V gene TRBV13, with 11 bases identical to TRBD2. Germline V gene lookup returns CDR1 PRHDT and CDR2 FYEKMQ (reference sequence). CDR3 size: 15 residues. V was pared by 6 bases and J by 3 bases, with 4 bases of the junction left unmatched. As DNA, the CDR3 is TGTGCCAGCAGACACCTAGCGGGGGGCTACAATGAGCAGTTCTTC. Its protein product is CASRHLAGGYNEQFF.

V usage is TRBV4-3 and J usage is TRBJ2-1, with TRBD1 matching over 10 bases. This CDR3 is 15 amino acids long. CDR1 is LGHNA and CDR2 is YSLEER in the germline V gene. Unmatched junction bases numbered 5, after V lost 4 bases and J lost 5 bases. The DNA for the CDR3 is TGCGCCAGCAGCCTGGGGACAGGGGTGGACAATGAGCAGTTCTTC. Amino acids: CASSLGTGVDNEQFF.

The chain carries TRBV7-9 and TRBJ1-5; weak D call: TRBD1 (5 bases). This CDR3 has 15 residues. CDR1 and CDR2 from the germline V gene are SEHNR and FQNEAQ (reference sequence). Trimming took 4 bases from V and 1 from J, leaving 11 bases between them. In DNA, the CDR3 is TGTGCCAGCAGCTGGGGGGGATTGAGCAATCAGCCCCAGCATTTT. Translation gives CASSWGGLSNQPQHF. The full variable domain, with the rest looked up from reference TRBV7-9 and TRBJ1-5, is DTGVSQNPRHKITKRGQNVTFRCDPISEHNRLYWYRQTLGQGPEFLTYFQNEAQLEKSRLLSDRFSAERPKGSFSTLEIQRTEQGDSAMYLCASSWGGLSNQPQHFGDGTRLSIL.

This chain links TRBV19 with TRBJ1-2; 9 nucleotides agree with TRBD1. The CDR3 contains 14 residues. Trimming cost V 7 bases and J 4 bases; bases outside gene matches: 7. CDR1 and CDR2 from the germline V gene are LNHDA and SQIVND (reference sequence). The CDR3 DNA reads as TGTGCCAGTACCCCCGGGACAGGGCCCTATGGCTACACCTTC. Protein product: CASTPGTGPYGYTF.

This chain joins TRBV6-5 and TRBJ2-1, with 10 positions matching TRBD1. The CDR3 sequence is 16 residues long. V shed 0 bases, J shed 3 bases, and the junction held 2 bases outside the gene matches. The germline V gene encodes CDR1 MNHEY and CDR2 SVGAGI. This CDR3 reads CASSYSGTGVYNEQFF. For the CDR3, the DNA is TGTGCCAGCAGTTACTCGGGGACAGGGGTCTACAATGAGCAGTTCTTC.

CDR3 region: CASSATQGLNTEAFF. The CDR3, as DNA: TGTGCCAGCAGTGCTACACAGGGACTGAACACTGAAGCTTTCTTT. The chain links TRBV6-5 to TRBJ1-1, with D perhaps matching TRBD1 (6 bases). There are 15 residues in the CDR3. Germline V gene data show CDR1 as MNHEY and CDR2 as SVGAGI. V lost 5 bases, J lost 0 bases, and 13 bases lay in between.

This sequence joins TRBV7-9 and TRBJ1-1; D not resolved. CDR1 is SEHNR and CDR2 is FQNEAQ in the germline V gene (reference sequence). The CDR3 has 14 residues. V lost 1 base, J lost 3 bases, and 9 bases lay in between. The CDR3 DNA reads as TGTGCCAGCAGCTTAGGAGGATGGGACACTGAAGCTTTCTTT. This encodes CASSLGGWDTEAFF.

The chain's CDR3 is CASLKDRDRETTEAFF. The DNA for the CDR3 is TGTGCCAGCTTAAAAGACAGGGATAGGGAGACCACTGAAGCTTTCTTT. This chain uses TRBV27 with TRBJ1-1; 7 bases align to TRBD1. In germline, CDR1 is MNHEY, CDR2 SMNVEV (reference sequence). The CDR3 is 16 amino acids. V lost 8 bases to trimming and J lost 4 bases; unmatched junction nucleotides: 16.

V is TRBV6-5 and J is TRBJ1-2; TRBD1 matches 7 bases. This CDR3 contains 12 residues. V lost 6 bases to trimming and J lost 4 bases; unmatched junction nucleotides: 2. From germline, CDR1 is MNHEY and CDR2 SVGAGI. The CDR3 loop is CASRGGLYGYTF. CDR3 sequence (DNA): TGTGCCAGCAGAGGGGGCCTCTATGGCTACACCTTC.